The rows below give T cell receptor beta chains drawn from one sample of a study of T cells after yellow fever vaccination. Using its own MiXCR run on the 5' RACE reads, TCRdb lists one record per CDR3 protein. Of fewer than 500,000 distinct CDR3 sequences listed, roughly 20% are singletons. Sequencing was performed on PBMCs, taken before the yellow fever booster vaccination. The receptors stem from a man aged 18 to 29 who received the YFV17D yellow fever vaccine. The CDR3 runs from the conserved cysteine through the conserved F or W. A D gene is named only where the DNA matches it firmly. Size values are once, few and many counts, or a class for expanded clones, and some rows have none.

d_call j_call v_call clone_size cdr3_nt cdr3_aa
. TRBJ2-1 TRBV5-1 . TGCGCCAGCAGCTTGGACCGAATCAATGAGCAGTTCTTC CASSLDRINEQFF
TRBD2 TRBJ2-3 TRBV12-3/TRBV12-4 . TGTGCCAGCAGTAATCAGGGACTAGCGCAGTATTTT CASSNQGLAQYF
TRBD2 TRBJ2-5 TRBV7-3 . TGTGCCAGCAGTCCCCACGGTTACCTCGGACTAGCGGGGGTTGAGACCCAGTACTTC CASSPHGYLGLAGVETQYF
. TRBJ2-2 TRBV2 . TGTGCCAGCAGTCCCCACCTTAGGGCGCTGTTTTTT CASSPHLRALFF
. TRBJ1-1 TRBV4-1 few TGCGCCAGCAGCCCCTTAGCCAGGATAAACACTGAAGCTTTCTTT CASSPLARINTEAFF
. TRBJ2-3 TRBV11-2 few TGTGCCAGCATACATAGGAGCACAGATACGCAGTATTTT CASIHRSTDTQYF
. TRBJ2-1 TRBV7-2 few TGTGCCAGCAGCGCCTACAACAATGAGCAGTTCTTC CASSAYNNEQFF
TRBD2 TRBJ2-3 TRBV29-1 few TGCAGCGTTGGAGCCGGGACTAGCGGGGGAGATACGCAGTATTTT CSVGAGTSGGDTQYF
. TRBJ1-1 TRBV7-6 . TGTGCCAGCAGCTTCGGGACTTTCCGGTTCACTGAAGCTTTCTTT CASSFGTFRFTEAFF
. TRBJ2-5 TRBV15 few TGTGCCACCAGCAGAGAACGGACGCGGGAGACCCAGTACTTC CATSRERTRETQYF
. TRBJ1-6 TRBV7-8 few TGTGCCAGCAGCGAAAGCGCGGGGCTGAGCTCCTATAATTCACCCCTCCACTTT CASSESAGLSSYNSPLHF
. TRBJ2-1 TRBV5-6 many TGTGCCAGCAGCTTAAACAATGAGCAGTTCTTC CASSLNNEQFF
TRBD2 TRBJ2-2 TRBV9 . TGTGCCAGCAGCTCCGGGGGGTGGGACACCGGGGAGCTGTTTTTT CASSSGGWDTGELFF
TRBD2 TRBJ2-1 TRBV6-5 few TGTGCCAGCAGTTACTTTAGCGGGGGCGATGCTTATGAGCAGTTCTTC CASSYFSGGDAYEQFF
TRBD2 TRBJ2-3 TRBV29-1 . TGCAGCGCCAGGCGGGGGGGCACAGATACGCAGTATTTT CSARRGGTDTQYF
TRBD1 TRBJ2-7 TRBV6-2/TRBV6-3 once TGTGCCACCGGGACAGGGAGAACCTACGAGCAGTACTTC CATGTGRTYEQYF
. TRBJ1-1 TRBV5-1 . TGCGCCAGCAGCCAGCAGGGGATTAATGAAGCTTTCTTT CASSQQGINEAFF
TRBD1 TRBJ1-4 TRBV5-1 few TGCGCCAGCAGCGTACTCGGGACAGGGGAGGAAAAACTGTTTTTT CASSVLGTGEEKLFF
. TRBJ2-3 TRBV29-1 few TGCAGCGTTGGATGGGGAGGTTTTTCAGATACGCAGTATTTT CSVGWGGFSDTQYF
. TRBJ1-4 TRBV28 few TGTGCCAGCAGTTCGGGGGGGGCGGGTAATGAAAAACTGTTTTTT CASSSGGAGNEKLFF
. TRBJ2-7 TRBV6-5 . TGTGCCAGCAATACAGGGCACTCCTACGAGCAGTACTTC CASNTGHSYEQYF